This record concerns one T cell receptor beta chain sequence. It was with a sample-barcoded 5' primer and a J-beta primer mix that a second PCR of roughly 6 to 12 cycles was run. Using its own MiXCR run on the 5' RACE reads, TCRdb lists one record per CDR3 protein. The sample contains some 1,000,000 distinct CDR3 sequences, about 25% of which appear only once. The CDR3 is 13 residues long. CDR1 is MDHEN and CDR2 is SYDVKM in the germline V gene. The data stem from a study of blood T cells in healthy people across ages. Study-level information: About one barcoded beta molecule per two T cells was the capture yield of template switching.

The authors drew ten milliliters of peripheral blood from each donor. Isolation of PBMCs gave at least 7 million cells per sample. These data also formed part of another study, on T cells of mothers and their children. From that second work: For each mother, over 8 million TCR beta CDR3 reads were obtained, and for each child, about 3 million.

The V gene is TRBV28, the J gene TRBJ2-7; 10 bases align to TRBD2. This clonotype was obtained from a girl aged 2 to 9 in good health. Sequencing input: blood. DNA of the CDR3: TGTGCTTTTAAGCGGGGGGGGGCTATCGAGCAGTACTTC. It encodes CAFKRGGAIEQYF.